The 21 T cell receptor beta chains given below trace back to one sample, sequenced in a study of tumor-infiltrating lymphocytes in localized non-small cell lung cancer. The data were produced by immunoSEQ multiplex PCR, yet TCRdb's version contains in-frame clones alone and is incomplete. This table holds some 3,100 clones, 50% to 55% found once. Sequenced sample: uninvolved lung tissue not adjacent to the tumor. The origin of the receptors is a human donor with non-small cell lung cancer.

In this sample, this clone turned up a few times. DNA for the CDR3: TGTGCCAGCAGCTTAGCCCGGGGAAACGAGCAGTACTTC. Its protein is CASSLARGNEQYF. The V and J genes are TRBV7-2 and TRBJ2-7, with TRBD2 as a possible D gene (5 bases). This CDR3 comprises 13 residues. The germline gives CDR1 SGHTA, CDR2 FQGNSA. V dropped 0 bases and J dropped 5 bases, with 8 bases sitting between them.

V and J are TRBV5-4 and TRBJ1-6; D might be TRBD1 (5 bases). This CDR3 spans 15 amino acids. Germline assignment: CDR1 SGHNT and CDR2 YYREEE (reference sequence). Trimming pared 3 bases from V and 9 bases from J, leaving 16 bases between. CDR3 sequence: CASSWGGAVGSPLHF. CDR3 nucleotide sequence: TGTGCCAGCAGCTGGGGAGGGGCAGTGGGTTCACCCCTCCACTTT. Together with reference TRBV5-4 and TRBJ1-6, the CDR3 gives the full variable domain: ETGVTQSPTHLIKTRGQQVTLRCSSQSGHNTVSWYQQALGQGPQFIFQYYREEENGRGNFPPRFSGLQFPNYSSELNVNALELDDSALYLCASSWGGAVGSPLHFGNGTRLTVT.

The rearrangement links TRBV20-1 to TRBJ2-5; D is undetermined. This CDR3 has 11 amino acids. The germline gives CDR1 DFQATT, CDR2 SNEGSKA (reference sequence). Between the trimmed V and J ends, which lost 1 base and 5 bases, there was a span of 5 bases. The CDR3 loop reads CSARVGETQYF. CDR3 coding DNA: TGCAGTGCTAGAGTGGGGGAGACCCAGTACTTC.

DNA of the CDR3: TGCGCCAGCAGCCGTACGGATTTGGGGGGGGCCACTGAGCAGTTCTTC. Protein: CASSRTDLGGATEQFF. V and J are TRBV5-1 and TRBJ2-1; tentatively, D is TRBD2 (7 bases). Germline V lookup: CDR1 SGHRS, CDR2 YFSETQ. Trimming took 4 bases from V and 9 from J, leaving 23 bases between them. The CDR3 extends over 16 amino acids.

The chain links TRBV28 to TRBJ2-7; the D gene is possibly TRBD2 (5 bases). CDR1 and CDR2 from the germline V gene are MDHEN and SYDVKM. Trimming removed 8 bases at V and 7 bases at J, with 18 bases between. The CDR3 has 13 amino acids. CDR3 nucleotide sequence: TGTGCCAGCCTTCGGGAACCCGTTGGAGAGCAGTACTTC. Translation gives CASLREPVGEQYF. The full variable domain, with the rest looked up from reference TRBV28 and TRBJ2-7, is DVKVTQSSRYLVKRTGEKVFLECVQDMDHENMFWYRQDPGLGLRLIYFSYDVKMKEKGDIPEGYSVSREKKERFSLILESASTNQTSMYLCASLREPVGEQYFGPGTRLTVT.

The chain combines TRBV11-3 with TRBJ2-1; D is ambiguous. Germline V gives CDR1 SGHNT, CDR2 YENEEA. V was clipped by 5 bases and J by 5 bases, with 7 bases between them. CDR3 size: 12 residues. The CDR3 loop is CASSETDNEQFF. CDR3 nucleotide sequence: TGTGCCAGCAGCGAGACGGACAATGAGCAGTTCTTC. Based on the CDR3 plus reference TRBV11-3 and TRBJ2-1, the full variable domain is EAGVVQSPRYKIIEKKQPVAFWCNPISGHNTLYWYLQNLGQGPELLIRYENEEAVDDSQLPKDRFSAERLKGVDSTLKIQPAELGDSAVYLCASSETDNEQFFGPGTRLTVL.

This clone was seen a few times. CDR3 sequence: CAISGQQSNTGELFF. The CDR3 nucleotides are TGTGCCATCAGTGGACAGCAATCGAACACCGGGGAGCTGTTTTTT. The genes are TRBV10-3 and TRBJ2-2; a weak D match, TRBD1 (5 bases). Germline assignment: CDR1 ENHRY and CDR2 SYGVKD. Trimming took off 4 bases at V and 0 bases at J, with 9 bases between the two ends. This CDR3 contains 15 residues.

This clone came up a few times. The rearrangement uses TRBV30 and TRBJ2-7; TRBD1 matches 10 bases. Trimming at V came to 0 bases and at J to 7 bases, leaving 15 bases not matched to a gene. Germline CDR1 GTSNPN, CDR2 SVGIG (reference sequence). This CDR3 region has 17 residues. CDR3 sequence (DNA): TGTGCCTGGAGTGTACGTCGACAGGGGGCGCTTAGTGGTGAGCAGTACTTC. This sequence encodes CAWSVRRQGALSGEQYF.

The CDR3 region has the DNA TGTGCCAGCAGCCCAGGCGGGGTTTCCAATGAGCAGTTCTTC. It translates to CASSPGGVSNEQFF. This chain connects TRBV11-3 to TRBJ2-1, with D tentatively TRBD2 (6 bases). Trimming took 5 bases from V and 6 from J, leaving 14 bases between them. Germline V gene sequence: CDR1 SGHNT, CDR2 YENEEA. This CDR3 region has 14 residues.

This clone has a handful of counts. The chain carries TRBV9 and TRBJ2-1, with TRBD2 matching over 7 bases. Trimming at V came to 2 bases and at J to 8 bases, leaving 4 bases not matched to a gene. The length of the CDR3 is 13 residues. CDR1 and CDR2 (germline): SGDLS, YYNGEE. Written as DNA, the CDR3 is TGTGCCAGCAGCGTGGGGGGGTGGCATGAGCAGTTCTTC. Protein: CASSVGGWHEQFF.

This chain connects TRBV7-2 to TRBJ2-7; a possible D gene is TRBD2 (6 bases). The CDR3 totals 15 residues. V lost 3 bases and J 0 bases, leaving 12 bases between the germline ends. Germline V gene sequence: CDR1 SGHTA, CDR2 FQGNSA. The CDR3 DNA sequence: TGTGCCAGCAGCTTGGAGCGGGCCAGCTCCTACGAGCAGTACTTC. Protein sequence: CASSLERASSYEQYF.

The chain carries TRBV7-9 and TRBJ1-4, with 12 bases identical to TRBD1. The germline CDR1 and CDR2 sequences are SEHNR and FQNEAQ (reference sequence). V lost 5 bases to trimming and J lost 3 bases; unmatched junction nucleotides: 7. The CDR3 has 17 residues. CDR3 sequence: CASSLGTGGRPNEKLFF. CDR3 bases: TGTGCCAGCAGCCTAGGGACAGGGGGCAGGCCTAATGAAAAACTGTTTTTT.

The gene calls are TRBV9 and TRBJ2-3; TRBD1 or TRBD2 may be the D gene (5 bases each). Germline V lookup: CDR1 SGDLS, CDR2 YYNGEE. The CDR3 sequence is 20 residues long. Trimming cost V 0 bases and J 1 base, with 24 bases left between them. The CDR3 DNA follows: TGTGCCAGCAGCGTAGTTTCCGGGGCATTCTCCTTTTCCCGCACAGATACGCAGTATTTT. Translating it yields CASSVVSGAFSFSRTDTQYF.

The V and J genes are TRBV10-2 and TRBJ1-1; unclear D gene. This CDR3 has 12 amino acids. V lost 3 bases and J 0 bases, leaving 2 bases between the germline ends. Germline V gene lookup returns CDR1 WSHSY and CDR2 SAAADI. In DNA form, the CDR3 reads TGCGCCAGCAGTGAAATGAACACTGAAGCTTTCTTT. Translated, it gives CASSEMNTEAFF.

A few counts support this clone. The rearrangement joins TRBV9 to TRBJ1-6; D gene ambiguous. The V and J ends lost 3 bases and 9 bases respectively, with 7 bases between them. CDR3 size: 12 residues. CDR1 SGDLS and CDR2 YYNGEE come from the germline V gene. The CDR3 loop reads CASSGPSSPLHF. The CDR3 DNA sequence: TGTGCCAGCAGCGGGCCGAGTTCACCCCTCCACTTT.

This clone was counted between two and nine times. The rearrangement uses TRBV11-2 and TRBJ1-1, with D perhaps TRBD1 (6 bases). Germline V gene sequence: CDR1 SGHAT, CDR2 FQNNGV. V lost 4 bases, J lost 0 bases, and 9 bases lay in between. The CDR3 contains 14 residues. This CDR3 is CASSYGQMNTEAFF. The CDR3 nucleotides read TGTGCCAGCAGCTACGGACAGATGAACACTGAAGCTTTCTTT.

This clone occurred a few times. V and J are TRBV9 and TRBJ2-5; tentatively, D is TRBD2 (5 bases). The CDR3 runs to 15 residues. CDR1 is SGDLS, CDR2 YYNGEE, per germline. V shed 4 bases and J shed 4 bases, with 17 bases lying between them. The CDR3 nucleotides are TGTGCCAGCAGCTCCCACCCGGGGTCCCGAGAGACCCAGTACTTC. It codes for CASSSHPGSRETQYF.

In its sample, this clone is medium-sized. J is TRBJ1-2 and V is TRBV10-1; possibly TRBD1 for D (5 bases). The CDR3 extends over 16 amino acids. The germline gives CDR1 WNHNN, CDR2 SYGVQD (reference sequence). V was cut by 3 bases and J by 4 bases, with 18 bases left in between. The CDR3 spells CASSDSPSGTVYGYTF. CDR3 nucleotides: TGCGCCAGCAGTGATTCCCCGTCCGGGACGGTCTATGGCTACACCTTC.

This clone showed up just a few times. The chain has TRBV28 and TRBJ1-2, with D possibly TRBD1 on 6 matching bases. CDR1 and CDR2 from the germline V gene are MDHEN and SYDVKM. The CDR3 length is 17 residues. Trimming stripped 2 bases from V and 0 bases from J, with 16 bases between. The CDR3 spells CASSLATRGFTNYGYTF. CDR3 DNA: TGTGCCAGCAGTTTAGCGACCAGGGGTTTCACTAACTATGGCTACACCTTC.

This clone was seen only a few times. The V gene is TRBV7-9, the J gene TRBJ1-1; D is ambiguous. The CDR3 spans 14 residues. Germline lookup yields CDR1 SEHNR and CDR2 FQNEAQ (reference sequence). The V gene lost 5 bases and the J gene lost 2 bases, with 12 bases spanning the gap. This CDR3 is CASSLLIPNTEAFF. As DNA, the CDR3 is TGTGCCAGCAGCCTGTTGATCCCTAACACTGAAGCTTTCTTT.

CDR3 bases: TGCGCCAGCAGCTTGGGCCTACAGGCTACTGAGACCCAGTACTTC. This gives the protein CASSLGLQATETQYF. V gene TRBV5-1 combines with J gene TRBJ2-5; a possible D gene is TRBD1 (5 bases). V dropped 0 bases and J dropped 5 bases, with 14 bases sitting between them. The length of the CDR3 is 15 residues. CDR1 is SGHRS, CDR2 YFSETQ, per germline.